The clone carrying this T cell receptor beta chain was counted ten times or more. Via MiXCR, TCRdb re-called the RT-PCR reads, giving one row per CDR3 protein. The table has fewer than 250,000 distinct CDR3 sequences, 14% seen once. The CDR3 contains 14 residues. The germline V gene has CDR1 MNHEY and CDR2 SMNVEV (reference sequence). The V gene lost 5 bases and the J gene lost 2 bases, with 13 bases spanning the gap. This sample was included in a study of patients and donors after allogeneic stem cell transplantation. The TCR was taken from a human donor who was either an allogeneic HSCT recipient or a stem cell or donor lymphocyte infusion donor (not recorded which). It is not recorded whose cells these are; they may come from a transplant donor. Sequencing input: blood, either unsorted or a sorted T cell fraction (not recorded which). V and J are TRBV27 and TRBJ2-7; D could derive from TRBD1 or TRBD2 (6 bases each). CDR3 protein: CASSPSRGPYEQYF. CDR3 nucleotides: TGTGCCAGCAGTCCCTCTCGGGGGCCCTACGAGCAGTACTTC.